This T cell receptor (beta chain) was observed in a study of cytomegalovirus exposure and HLA in healthy donors. The CDR3 runs to 15 residues. The V segment lost 6 bases and the J segment 5 bases; nucleotides outside the gene matches: 10. Per the germline V gene, CDR1 is MDHEN and CDR2 is SYDVKM. PCR used 60 Vbeta primers and 13 Jbeta primers. Some clones are missing from TCRdb's copy, which holds only in-frame ones; the method was immunoSEQ multiplex PCR. In the table there are roughly 110,000 clones, 70% to 85% of which are singletons. Broader study findings: An analysis done earlier found most TCR beta V segments productive about 90% or about 30% of the time.

Regarding this clone: The antigen is unknown.

This chain joins TRBV28 and TRBJ1-5; 7 nucleotides line up with TRBD1. The TCR was taken from a woman between 18 and 29 years old in good health and CMV-seronegative. The material sequenced was PBMCs. In nucleotides, the CDR3 is TGTGCCAGCAGAGAGCAGGGGGATTATCATCAGCCCCAGCATTTT. It codes for CASREQGDYHQPQHF.